Sequencing of this T cell receptor beta chain was carried out in a study of blood T cell repertoires in COVID-19. Study overall: The origin of the acute and convalescent COVID-19 samples was the United States, Italy and Spain. In each case, the material was cDNA or gDNA derived from T cells, B-cell-depleted T cells, or PBMCs.

Germline assignment: CDR1 SGHRS and CDR2 YFSETQ. V gave up 0 bases and J gave up 3 bases; unmatched junction bases: 5. The CDR3 length is 16 residues. This clone occurred a few times. Study processing details: Quantification of nucleated cells was approximated via reference gene primer amplification. TCRdb keeps only in-frame clones here, not all; method: immunoSEQ multiplex PCR. D and trimming come from the DNA, and the V and J calls and clone size come from that table. This sample has some 260,000 clones, with roughly 77% found just once. Sequenced input: peripheral blood. J is TRBJ2-5 and V is TRBV5-1, with 10 positions matching TRBD2. The clonotype originates from a woman of 80 years or more with acute or convalescent COVID-19. The CDR3 region is CASSLASGSREETQYF. The CDR3 coding sequence is TGCGCCAGCAGCTTGGCTAGCGGGAGCAGGGAAGAGACCCAGTACTTC.